These 4 T cell receptor beta chains originate from one sample sequenced in a study of CD8+CD57+ T cells in acquired aplastic anemia. Both TCR beta VDJ combination and CDR3 sequence profiling were carried out. Genomic DNA was the template for this profiling. One entry per CDR3 protein, called by TCRdb with MiXCR from the reads. The data show about 190,000 distinct CDR3 sequences, about half seen once. The sequencing input was sorted CD4+, CD8+, or CD8+CD57+ T cells (not recorded which) from PBMCs. The receptors stem from a human donor in good health, serving as a control.

This clonotype was observed a handful of times. The V gene is TRBV10-3, the J gene TRBJ1-1, with 8 bases fitting TRBD1. CDR1 is ENHRY, CDR2 SYGVKD, per germline. The CDR3 consists of 13 residues. The J segment lost 4 bases and the V segment lost 6 bases, leaving 4 bases of the junction unmatched. The CDR3 here is CAISRGQGTEAFF. DNA of the CDR3: TGTGCCATCAGCAGGGGGCAAGGCACTGAAGCTTTCTTT.

The V gene is TRBV25-1, the J gene TRBJ2-1; TRBD1 is a possible D gene (5 bases). Trimming took 4 bases from V and 11 from J, leaving 21 bases between them. Germline lookup yields CDR1 MGHDK and CDR2 SYGVNS. This CDR3 has 15 residues. The CDR3 DNA follows: TGTGCCAGCAGTGGGACGGACAAGGGCTCCTACAAGCAGTTCTTC. Translating it yields CASSGTDKGSYKQFF.

The gene calls are TRBV5-1 and TRBJ1-2, with a weak D call TRBD1 (6 bases). V gave up 4 bases and J gave up 4 bases, with 14 bases separating them. There are 14 residues in the CDR3. Germline V lookup: CDR1 SGHRS, CDR2 YFSETQ. CDR3: CASSQTGTSYGYTF. The CDR3, as DNA: TGCGCCAGCAGCCAAACCGGGACAAGCTATGGCTACACCTTC. The full variable domain, completed using reference TRBV5-1 and TRBJ1-2, is KAGVTQTPRYLIKTRGQQVTLSCSPISGHRSVSWYQQTPGQGLQFLFEYFSETQRNKGNFPGRFSGRQFSNSRSEMNVSTLELGDSALYLCASSQTGTSYGYTFGSGTRLTVV.

This clonotype has more than one count but fewer than ten. The V and J genes are TRBV15 and TRBJ2-1, with D perhaps TRBD1 (6 bases). Trimming shortened V by 5 bases and J by 6 bases, and 20 bases separated the two germline ends. CDR1 and CDR2 (germline): LNHNV, YYDKDF (reference sequence). The length of the CDR3 is 16 residues. The CDR3 bases are TGTGCCACCAGCCCCACCAGGGGACGGTTGAGCAATGAGCAGTTCTTC. Residues: CATSPTRGRLSNEQFF.